The next 30 T cell receptor beta chains were all read from a single sample in a study of persistence of HIV-infected CD4 T cells. Cells were stimulated with overlapping HIV-1 Gag 15-mer peptides. Sorting selected CD4+ T cells upregulating both CD40 ligand and CD69. No antigen is known for these receptors. The libraries were made with immunoSEQ version 4 in survey mode. The protocol was immunoSEQ multiplex PCR, while the TCRdb copy is restricted to in-frame clones and leaves out a portion. Among 7,500 to 9,500 clones listed, 82% were seen once. The material was CD4+ T cells sorted from PBMCs after roughly 19-hour stimulation, obtained from a patient who received antiretroviral therapy. The receptors here all came from an adult woman with HIV who was CMV-seropositive.

V and J are TRBV28 and TRBJ1-6; D uncertain. V was pared by 7 bases and J by 7 bases, with 11 bases between. Germline CDR1 MDHEN, CDR2 SYDVKM. This CDR3 comprises 13 residues. DNA for the CDR3: TGTGCCAGCAAGGTGGGGATGAATTCACCCCTCCACTTT. This codes for CASKVGMNSPLHF. Combining the CDR3 with reference TRBV28 and TRBJ1-6 gives the whole variable domain DVKVTQSSRYLVKRTGEKVFLECVQDMDHENMFWYRQDPGLGLRLIYFSYDVKMKEKGDIPEGYSVSREKKERFSLILESASTNQTSMYLCASKVGMNSPLHFGNGTRLTVT.

The gene calls are TRBV27 and TRBJ2-1; D possibly corresponds to TRBD2 (5 bases). The V gene's germline CDR1 is MNHEY and CDR2 SMNVEV (reference sequence). Trimming stripped 6 bases from V and 4 bases from J, with 13 bases between. The CDR3 is made up of 14 amino acids. CDR3 sequence reads: CASRKRERYNEQFF. In DNA form, the CDR3 reads TGTGCCAGCAGGAAGAGGGAGCGATACAATGAGCAGTTCTTC.

The chain is built from TRBV30 and TRBJ2-5; D is perhaps TRBD1 or TRBD2 (5 bases each). Germline CDR1 is GTSNPN and CDR2 is SVGIG (reference sequence). The CDR3 is made up of 12 amino acids. Deletions cut 5 bases from V and 7 bases from J, with 14 bases between. The CDR3: CAWAGTRGTQYF. The CDR3 coding sequence is TGTGCCTGGGCCGGGACCCGGGGGACCCAGTACTTC.

V and J are TRBV19 and TRBJ2-1; D assignment may be TRBD1 or TRBD2 (5 bases each). Trimming removed 3 bases at V and 10 bases at J, with 28 bases between. Germline V gene data show CDR1 as LNHDA and CDR2 as SQIVND (reference sequence). The CDR3 spans 18 residues. CDR3 coding DNA: TGTGCCAGTAGTATTGACGGGCCAACAGGACTGCTGAGGAGGGAGCAGTTCTTC. This sequence encodes CASSIDGPTGLLRREQFF.

The chain uses TRBV4-1 and TRBJ2-1; tentative D call: TRBD2 (7 bases). The V gene lost 5 bases and the J gene lost 6 bases, with 11 bases spanning the gap. The CDR3 spans 13 residues. CDR1 is MGHRA and CDR2 is YSYEKL in the germline V gene. The CDR3 loop reads CASSGRGGNEQFF. The CDR3 nucleotides read TGCGCCAGCAGCGGGAGGGGGGGCAATGAGCAGTTCTTC.

The gene calls are TRBV12-5 and TRBJ1-2; possible D gene TRBD1, 6 bases. In germline, CDR1 is LGHNT, CDR2 FRNRAP. V was trimmed by 1 base and J by 2 bases, leaving 8 bases between them. CDR3 length: 14 residues. CDR3 sequence reads: CASGLGRGNYGYTF. Here the CDR3 DNA reads TGTGCTAGTGGTTTGGGCAGGGGCAACTATGGCTACACCTTC.

CDR3 bases: TGTGCCAGCAGTTTACGGCTAGCGGGGGCCTACGAGCAGTACTTC. Its protein is CASSLRLAGAYEQYF. The V gene is TRBV27, the J gene TRBJ2-7, with TRBD2 identical over 10 bases. Germline CDR1 reads MNHEY; CDR2 reads SMNVEV (reference sequence). This CDR3 is built from 15 residues. V shed 2 bases and J 2 bases; nucleotides not matched to a gene: 3.

This rearrangement joins TRBV4-1 to TRBJ2-7, with TRBD1 matching over 10 bases. V shed 2 bases and J 3 bases; nucleotides not matched to a gene: 7. Germline V lookup: CDR1 MGHRA, CDR2 YSYEKL. The CDR3 covers 16 residues. The CDR3 coding sequence is TGCGCCAGCAGCCAAATTCCGGGACAGGGGTACTACGAGCAGTACTTC. This codes for CASSQIPGQGYYEQYF.

This sequence joins TRBV3-1 (or the pseudogene TRBV3-2) and TRBJ2-3; 13 bases are shared with TRBD2. Germline V gives CDR1 LGHDT, CDR2 YNNKEL (reference sequence). This CDR3 has 21 residues. Trimming removed 1 base from V and 1 base from J; junction bases left unmatched: 14. CDR3: CASSQGDPRLAGGRGTDTQYF. The CDR3 DNA reads as TGTGCCAGCAGCCAAGGGGACCCTAGACTAGCGGGAGGTCGGGGCACAGATACGCAGTATTTT.

This chain connects TRBV5-1 to TRBJ2-2; TRBD1 aligns across 7 bases. Germline lookup yields CDR1 SGHRS and CDR2 YFSETQ. This CDR3 is 15 amino acids long. Germline trimming cut 4 bases from V and 1 base from J; bases unmatched to any gene: 4. As DNA, the CDR3 is TGCGCCAGCAGCCCGCGGACAGGGAACACCGGGGAGCTGTTTTTT. It encodes CASSPRTGNTGELFF.

J is TRBJ2-5 and V is TRBV9; D remains ambiguous. This CDR3 is 13 amino acids long. Germline V gene sequence: CDR1 SGDLS, CDR2 YYNGEE. Trimming left V 0 bases short and J 2 bases short, with 5 bases between. The CDR3 protein is CASSVGLQETQYF. The CDR3 DNA sequence: TGTGCCAGCAGCGTAGGGTTACAAGAGACCCAGTACTTC. The entire variable domain, with the rest obtained from reference TRBV9 and TRBJ2-5, is as follows: DSGVTQTPKHLITATGQRVTLRCSPRSGDLSVYWYQQSLDQGLQFLIQYYNGEERAKGNILERFSAQQFPDLHSELNLSSLELGDSALYFCASSVGLQETQYFGPGTRLLVL.

The rearrangement links TRBV19 to TRBJ2-6; D might be TRBD1 or TRBD2, each matching 5 bases. This CDR3 has 18 amino acids. V was pared by 4 bases and J by 2 bases, with 18 bases between. Germline lookup yields CDR1 LNHDA and CDR2 SQIVND (reference sequence). CDR3 residues: CASSKGTFWDAGANVLTF. CDR3 DNA sequence: TGTGCCAGTAGTAAAGGGACCTTTTGGGACGCTGGGGCCAACGTCCTGACTTTC.

V gene TRBV10-1 combines with J gene TRBJ2-2; D remains ambiguous. Germline V lookup: CDR1 WNHNN, CDR2 SYGVQD (reference sequence). V dropped 4 bases and J dropped 3 bases, with 9 bases sitting between them. This CDR3 contains 14 residues. The CDR3 coding sequence is TGCGCCAGCAGTGGGGGATCGTACACCGGGGAGCTGTTTTTT. It translates to CASSGGSYTGELFF.

The rearrangement links TRBV7-2 to TRBJ2-7; 16 bases are shared with TRBD2. Germline values: CDR1 SGHTA, CDR2 FQGNSA. The V gene end was trimmed by 3 bases and the J gene end by 2 bases; junction bases not matched to a gene: 4. The CDR3 length is 17 residues. The CDR3 here is CASSLGTSGRVAYEQYF. DNA for the CDR3: TGTGCCAGCAGCTTGGGGACTAGCGGGAGGGTTGCCTACGAGCAGTACTTC. Supplemented by reference TRBV7-2 and TRBJ2-7, the full variable domain reads GAGVSQSPSNKVTEKGKDVELRCDPISGHTALYWYRQSLGQGLEFLIYFQGNSAPDKSGLPSDRFSAERTGGSVSTLTIQRTQQEDSAVYLCASSLGTSGRVAYEQYFGPGTRLTVT.

The rearrangement links TRBV19 to TRBJ1-5; no reliable D call. Trimming left V 7 bases short and J 3 bases short, with 16 bases between. The CDR3 runs to 15 residues. CDR1 LNHDA and CDR2 SQIVND come from the germline V gene (reference sequence). The DNA of the CDR3 is TGTGCCAGTACCCCAACGACACCTTCCAATCAGCCCCAGCATTTT. It translates to CASTPTTPSNQPQHF.

The V and J genes are TRBV10-3 and TRBJ1-2, with D possibly TRBD1 on 6 matching bases. CDR1 is ENHRY, CDR2 SYGVKD, per germline. Trimming removed 1 base from V and 0 bases from J, with 9 bases in between. This CDR3 is 15 amino acids long. The CDR3 DNA follows: TGTGCCATCAGTGAGTGGCAGGGGACTAACTATGGCTACACCTTC. Its protein product is CAISEWQGTNYGYTF.

The sample holds a few counts of this clone. The gene calls are TRBV21-1 and TRBJ2-7; TRBD2 was called by the table and not checked on the DNA. TRBV21-1 is an annotated pseudogene. This CDR3 has 15 amino acids. In DNA form, the CDR3 reads TGTGCCAGCATGCTACTAGCGGGAGGGCCTTACGAGCAGTACTTC. It translates to CASMLLAGGPYEQYF.

The rearrangement joins TRBV3-1 (or the pseudogene TRBV3-2) to TRBJ2-5; tentatively, D is TRBD1 (6 bases). The germline V gene encodes CDR1 LGHDT and CDR2 YNNKEL (reference sequence). Between the trimmed V and J ends, which lost 4 bases and 3 bases, there was a span of 15 bases. This CDR3 has 15 residues. The CDR3 bases are TGTGCCAGCAGCCTCGCGACAGGTCGGAAAGAGACCCAGTACTTC. This sequence encodes CASSLATGRKETQYF.

The chain carries TRBV5-4 and TRBJ2-5, with 13 bases fitting TRBD2. The CDR3 covers 17 residues. CDR1 is SGHNT, CDR2 YYREEE, per germline (reference sequence). J gave up 5 bases and V 3 bases, and 10 bases lay outside the gene matches. CDR3: CASSSGTSGVARETQYF. DNA of the CDR3: TGTGCCAGCAGCTCCGGGACTAGCGGGGTGGCAAGGGAGACCCAGTACTTC.

The chain recombines TRBV19 with TRBJ2-5; TRBD2 aligns across 9 bases. The CDR3 spans 18 residues. Germline V gene sequence: CDR1 LNHDA, CDR2 SQIVND (reference sequence). Unmatched junction bases numbered 12, after V lost 4 bases and J lost 0 bases. The CDR3 sequence: CASSTGTSSNPYQETQYF. In DNA form, the CDR3 reads TGTGCCAGTAGTACCGGGACTAGCAGCAACCCCTACCAAGAGACCCAGTACTTC. The full variable domain, completed using reference TRBV19 and TRBJ2-5, is DGGITQSPKYLFRKEGQNVTLSCEQNLNHDAMYWYRQDPGQGLRLIYYSQIVNDFQKGDIAEGYSVSREKKESFPLTVTSAQKNPTAFYLCASSTGTSSNPYQETQYFGPGTRLLVL.

The chain couples TRBV28 to TRBJ2-4; possibly TRBD1 for D (6 bases). Germline V gene lookup returns CDR1 MDHEN and CDR2 SYDVKM. The V end lost 8 bases, the J end lost 8 bases, and 16 bases lay between the germline ends. This CDR3 comprises 13 residues. The CDR3 protein is CASLSRGRDIQYF. Written as DNA, the CDR3 is TGTGCCAGCCTTTCCAGGGGAAGAGACATTCAGTACTTC.

The chain recombines TRBV7-9 with TRBJ1-5; D possibly corresponds to TRBD1 (5 bases). The germline V and J ends were trimmed by 1 base and 1 base, with 14 bases remaining between them. This CDR3 is built from 17 residues. Looked up from germline, CDR1 is SEHNR and CDR2 is FQNEAQ (reference sequence). The CDR3 DNA reads as TGTGCCAGCAGCTTAGTTCAGTGGGGGAAGAGCAATCAGCCCCAGCATTTT. Its protein product is CASSLVQWGKSNQPQHF.

In regard to this clone: The CDR3 does not close with the conserved phenylalanine or tryptophan, likely indicating a read error. The J gene is TRBJ1-1, the V gene TRBV3-1 (or the pseudogene TRBV3-2); TRBD1 matches at 11 bases. The CDR3 runs 16 residues. Germline values: CDR1 LGHDT, CDR2 YNNKEL (reference sequence). With V trimmed by 3 bases and J by 1 base, 4 bases remained unmatched. Here the CDR3 DNA reads TGTGCCAGCAGCCAGAGGGACAGGGGGACGAACACTGAAGCTTTCCTT. Its translation is CASSQRDRGTNTEAFL.

This clone was observed a few times. The chain employs TRBV5-6 and TRBJ1-4; the D gene is possibly TRBD1 (6 bases). The V gene's germline CDR1 is SGHDT and CDR2 YYEEEE. The V end lost 1 base, the J end lost 1 base, and 14 bases lay between the germline ends. The CDR3 loop spans 17 amino acids. This chain's CDR3 is CASSLTGRGRTNEKLFF. CDR3 DNA sequence: TGTGCCAGCAGCTTGACAGGGCGGGGGAGAACTAATGAAAAACTGTTTTTT.

The V gene is TRBV19, the J gene TRBJ1-2, with D hard to call. The V end was cut by 6 bases, the J end by 0 bases, with 14 bases between. In germline, CDR1 is LNHDA, CDR2 SQIVND (reference sequence). This CDR3 region has 15 residues. CDR3 bases: TGTGCCAGTAGCGAAAGTTCGGTCACTAACTATGGCTACACCTTC. Translation gives CASSESSVTNYGYTF.

The gene calls are TRBV27 and TRBJ1-3, with 8 bases matching TRBD1. Germline assignment: CDR1 MNHEY and CDR2 SMNVEV (reference sequence). J gave up 7 bases and V 6 bases, and 8 bases lay outside the gene matches. The CDR3 is made up of 14 amino acids. The CDR3 loop reads CASSPAGTGNTIYF. The CDR3 DNA follows: TGTGCCAGCAGCCCAGCAGGGACAGGCAACACCATATATTTT.

V is TRBV5-1 and J is TRBJ1-6; TRBD1 might be the D (5 bases). The ends were cut back, 0 bases at V and 10 bases at J, with 14 bases in the middle. The CDR3 spans 15 residues. The germline V gene has CDR1 SGHRS and CDR2 YFSETQ. This CDR3 is CASSLVQGSGSPLHF. The CDR3 nucleotides read TGCGCCAGCAGCTTGGTGCAGGGATCAGGGTCACCCCTCCACTTT.

The V call is TRBV24-1, the J call TRBJ2-5; 7 bases align to TRBD1. Germline trimming cut 4 bases from V and 1 base from J; bases unmatched to any gene: 8. Germline CDR1 is KGHDR and CDR2 is SFDVKD. CDR3 length: 16 residues. The CDR3 nucleotides are TGTGCCACCAGTGAACAGGGGAAGGGGGTCCAAGAGACCCAGTACTTC. Its protein is CATSEQGKGVQETQYF.

This clone has more than one count but fewer than ten. In DNA form, the CDR3 reads TGCGCCAGCAGTGGCGGACTGATTGCCAACTATGGCTACACCTTC. Translated: CASSGGLIANYGYTF. V and J are TRBV10-1 and TRBJ1-2; no reliable D call. The V gene lost 4 bases and the J gene lost 2 bases, with 14 bases spanning the gap. Germline V gene data show CDR1 as WNHNN and CDR2 as SYGVQD (reference sequence). The CDR3 runs to 15 residues.

J is TRBJ2-5 and V is TRBV28; no clear D gene. Between the trimmed V and J ends, which lost 2 bases and 4 bases, there was a span of 8 bases. Per the germline V gene, CDR1 is MDHEN and CDR2 is SYDVKM. The CDR3 covers 13 residues. CDR3 coding DNA: TGTGCCAGCAGTTTAGGAATCCCAGAGACCCAGTACTTC. Encoded protein: CASSLGIPETQYF. Based on the CDR3 plus reference TRBV28 and TRBJ2-5, the full variable domain is DVKVTQSSRYLVKRTGEKVFLECVQDMDHENMFWYRQDPGLGLRLIYFSYDVKMKEKGDIPEGYSVSREKKERFSLILESASTNQTSMYLCASSLGIPETQYFGPGTRLLVL.